A selection of T cell receptor beta chains follows, all from one sample in a study of cytomegalovirus exposure and HLA in healthy donors. Libraries were prepared by immunoSEQ multiplex PCR; TCRdb keeps only in-frame clonotypes and omits some of them. Among some 140,000 clones listed, about 86% were seen once. The sample consisted of PBMCs. These TCRs come from a man aged 18 to 29 in good health and CMV-seronegative. Each CDR3 is given without its conserved first and last residue. Fields, in order: J gene, V gene, CDR3 protein.

j_gene: TRBJ2-7
v_gene: TRBV15
CDR3aa: ATSTLNRAYEQY

j_gene: TRBJ2-7
v_gene: TRBV19
CDR3aa: ASLGPGKSGGGSYEQY

j_gene: TRBJ2-7
v_gene: TRBV4-2
CDR3aa: ASSQGEKQY

j_gene: TRBJ2-7
v_gene: TRBV21-1
CDR3aa: ASSTATPDRGPTYEQY

j_gene: TRBJ2-5
v_gene: TRBV9
CDR3aa: ASSAGLRQGLGETQY

j_gene: TRBJ2-1
v_gene: TRBV10-1
CDR3aa: ASSRTSETGEQF

j_gene: TRBJ2-7
v_gene: TRBV2
CDR3aa: ASSDRGPLEQY

j_gene: TRBJ2-3
v_gene: TRBV5-1
CDR3aa: ASRLSGVSDTQY

j_gene: TRBJ1-6
v_gene: TRBV19
CDR3aa: ASSIPSVGSPLH

j_gene: TRBJ1-5
v_gene: TRBV19
CDR3aa: ASTPGKGSQPQH

j_gene: TRBJ1-6
v_gene: TRBV27
CDR3aa: ASSLWAGGVNSPLH

j_gene: TRBJ2-7
v_gene: TRBV13
CDR3aa: ASSWRVEREKGSPYEQY

j_gene: TRBJ2-1
v_gene: TRBV7-8
CDR3aa: ASSLSSGTENEQF

j_gene: TRBJ2-5
v_gene: TRBV7-7
CDR3aa: ASSSAGVGETQY

j_gene: TRBJ1-1
v_gene: TRBV5-6
CDR3aa: ASSLRMGAALVAEAF

j_gene: TRBJ2-1
v_gene: TRBV7-2
CDR3aa: ASSLGGDEREQF

j_gene: TRBJ2-7
v_gene: TRBV28
CDR3aa: ASRHRRGEQY

j_gene: TRBJ1-2
v_gene: TRBV7-2
CDR3aa: ASSPTAAWGRDGYT

j_gene: TRBJ2-7
v_gene: TRBV27
CDR3aa: ASSFALAGGPPYEQY

j_gene: TRBJ2-1
v_gene: TRBV9
CDR3aa: ASSVVGRVDEQF

j_gene: TRBJ2-7
v_gene: TRBV6-1
CDR3aa: ASGQKFYEQY

j_gene: TRBJ2-7
v_gene: TRBV18
CDR3aa: ASSPSFSPSSYEQY

j_gene: TRBJ2-4
v_gene: TRBV19
CDR3aa: ASSVDRSLAKNIQY

j_gene: TRBJ2-3
v_gene: TRBV7-2
CDR3aa: ASSSTGANTDTQY

j_gene: TRBJ2-5
v_gene: TRBV2
CDR3aa: ATLRDWQETQY

j_gene: TRBJ2-3
v_gene: TRBV19
CDR3aa: ASTSSGGPTDTQY

j_gene: TRBJ2-4
v_gene: TRBV29-1
CDR3aa: SVGLAGRPGEGAKNIQY

j_gene: TRBJ2-7
v_gene: TRBV5-1
CDR3aa: ASSLARFAGGHHEQY

j_gene: TRBJ1-1
v_gene: TRBV7-8
CDR3aa: ASSLAGQGFSEAF

j_gene: TRBJ2-3
v_gene: TRBV10-3
CDR3aa: AISGTSRSTDTQY

j_gene: TRBJ2-1
v_gene: TRBV30
CDR3aa: AWSPSRRDEQF

j_gene: TRBJ2-7
v_gene: TRBV7-2
CDR3aa: ASSIGGGDYEQY

j_gene: TRBJ2-5
v_gene: TRBV7-7
CDR3aa: ASSLQRGGQETQY

j_gene: TRBJ2-1
v_gene: TRBV9
CDR3aa: ASSVDGGAVDYEQF

j_gene: TRBJ1-1
v_gene: TRBV5-6
CDR3aa: ASSWGPQGNTEAF

j_gene: TRBJ1-4
v_gene: TRBV7-6
CDR3aa: ASSRGTGVPNEKLF

j_gene: TRBJ1-3
v_gene: TRBV28
CDR3aa: ASRYSQGEGTGNTIY

j_gene: TRBJ1-6
v_gene: TRBV7-2
CDR3aa: ASSERTGEALH

j_gene: TRBJ1-4
v_gene: TRBV2
CDR3aa: ASSGRSNEKLF

j_gene: TRBJ2-1
v_gene: TRBV7-8
CDR3aa: ASSLMKKRTDNEQF

j_gene: TRBJ1-2
v_gene: TRBV5-4
CDR3aa: ASSSKQGAGGYT

j_gene: TRBJ1-2
v_gene: TRBV27
CDR3aa: ASFSYYGYT

j_gene: TRBJ1-1
v_gene: TRBV18
CDR3aa: ASSSGQNTEAF

j_gene: TRBJ2-3
v_gene: TRBV28
CDR3aa: ASDQQGLSTDTQY

j_gene: TRBJ2-7
v_gene: TRBV29-1
CDR3aa: SVGDPGEQY

j_gene: TRBJ2-5
v_gene: TRBV7-2
CDR3aa: ASSFSRETQY